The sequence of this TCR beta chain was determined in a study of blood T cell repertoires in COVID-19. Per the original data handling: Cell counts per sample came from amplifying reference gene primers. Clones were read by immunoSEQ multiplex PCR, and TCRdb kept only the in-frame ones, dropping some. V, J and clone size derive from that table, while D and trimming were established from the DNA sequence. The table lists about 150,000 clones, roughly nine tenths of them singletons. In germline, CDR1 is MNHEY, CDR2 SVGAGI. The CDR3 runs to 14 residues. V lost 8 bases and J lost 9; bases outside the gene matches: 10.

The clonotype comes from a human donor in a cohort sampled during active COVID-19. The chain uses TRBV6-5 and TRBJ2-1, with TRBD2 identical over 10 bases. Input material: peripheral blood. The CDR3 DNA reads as TGTGCCAGCTTCGATAGCGGGGGGTCTAGTGAGCAGTTCTTC. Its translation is CASFDSGGSSEQFF.